This T cell receptor beta chain derives from a study of shared clonotypes between healthy human individuals. General study findings and limits: Clonotype sharing among donors was expected to depend on sequencing depth. Rarefaction demonstrated incomplete sorted-subset sequencing despite large depth.

Each cell subset's genomic DNA was divided evenly among several immunoSEQ plates. Using immunoSEQ multiplex PCR, the repertoire was profiled, and TCRdb retains in-frame clones only, with some absent. The table includes 1.4 million to 1.5 million clones, roughly 96% detected once. Details on this clone: Its antigen is undetermined.

The V gene's germline CDR1 is MDHEN and CDR2 SYDVKM. Trimming took off 8 bases at V and 2 bases at J, with 20 bases between the two ends. CDR3 length: 16 residues. V and J are TRBV28 and TRBJ2-3; possibly TRBD1 or TRBD2 for D (6 bases each). Source material: naive CD4+ T cells sorted from blood. As for subset: CD45RA+ positively selected. The source is a man under 40 in good health. CDR3 loop: CASSPRGHRLTDTQYF. Written as DNA, the CDR3 is TGTGCCAGCTCCCCCCGGGGGCACCGCCTCACAGATACGCAGTATTTT.